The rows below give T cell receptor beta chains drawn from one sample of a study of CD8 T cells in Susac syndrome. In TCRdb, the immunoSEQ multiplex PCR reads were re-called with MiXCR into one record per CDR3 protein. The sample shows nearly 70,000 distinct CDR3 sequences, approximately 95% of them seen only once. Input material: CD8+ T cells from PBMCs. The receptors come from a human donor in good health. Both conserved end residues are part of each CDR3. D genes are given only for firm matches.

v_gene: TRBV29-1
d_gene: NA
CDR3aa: CSVGRTDMNTEAFF

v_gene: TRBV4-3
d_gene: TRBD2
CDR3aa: CASSQDPPGGRTDTQYF

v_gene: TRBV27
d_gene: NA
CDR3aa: CASSLLGSRYEQYF

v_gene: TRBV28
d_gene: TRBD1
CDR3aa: CASSPQGANYGYTF

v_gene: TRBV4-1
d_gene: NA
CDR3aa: CASSQEARGSGSYEQYF

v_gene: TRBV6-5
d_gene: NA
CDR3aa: CASSPTGNSPLHF

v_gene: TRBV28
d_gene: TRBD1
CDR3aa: CASSLGTGGTEAFF

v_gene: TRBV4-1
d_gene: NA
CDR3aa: CASSQAWRGGSGELFF

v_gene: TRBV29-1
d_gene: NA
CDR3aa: CSVEARDSRRAGVSYEQYF

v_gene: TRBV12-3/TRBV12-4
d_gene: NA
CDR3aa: CASSPFGGLEAKNIQYF

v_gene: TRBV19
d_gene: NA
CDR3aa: CASRTLPGRDVGTDTQYF

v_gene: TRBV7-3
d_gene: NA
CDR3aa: CASSPGQNYEQYF

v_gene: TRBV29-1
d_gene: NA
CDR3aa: CSAKGQASYEQYF

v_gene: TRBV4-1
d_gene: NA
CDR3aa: CASSQDGVGGRELFF

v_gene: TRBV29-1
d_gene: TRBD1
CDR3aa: CSVELGQGVYEQYF

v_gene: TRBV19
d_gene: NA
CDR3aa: CASSIGDEQFF

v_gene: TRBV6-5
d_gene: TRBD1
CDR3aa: CASRDTGGGYTEAFF

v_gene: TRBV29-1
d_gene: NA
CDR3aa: CSVRTGQNSPLHF

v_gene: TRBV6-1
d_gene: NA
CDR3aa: CASSEAQLGVDYGYTF

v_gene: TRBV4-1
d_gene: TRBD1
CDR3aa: CASSQEMGQSNQPQHF

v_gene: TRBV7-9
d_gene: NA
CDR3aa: CASSLVGDYEQYF

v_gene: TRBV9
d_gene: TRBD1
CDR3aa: CASSGHRDSYTGELFF